Each of the 8 T cell receptor beta chains below was sequenced from the same sample in a study of blood T cell repertoires in COVID-19. The data were produced by immunoSEQ multiplex PCR, yet TCRdb's version contains in-frame clones alone and is incomplete. This sample has 250,000 to 350,000 clones, with 70% to 85% found just once. Sequenced sample: peripheral blood. The receptors were sampled from a human donor with COVID-19, enrolled during active disease. The donor label of this sample is uncertain.

This clone has only a few counts. The chain joins TRBV11-2 to TRBJ1-5; D gene uncertain. The CDR3 sequence is 14 residues long. The V gene's germline CDR1 is SGHAT and CDR2 FQNNGV. Trimming took off 3 bases at V and 0 bases at J, with 6 bases between the two ends. CDR3 region: CASSFSGSNQPQHF. The CDR3 DNA is TGTGCCAGCAGCTTTTCCGGTAGCAATCAGCCCCAGCATTTT.

The chain has TRBV30 and TRBJ2-3; the D gene is possibly TRBD2 (5 bases). Germline-derived CDR1 and CDR2 are GTSNPN and SVGIG (reference sequence). Trimming took off 4 bases at V and 4 bases at J, with 6 bases between the two ends. The CDR3 extends over 11 amino acids. The CDR3 loop is CAWKRADTQYF. CDR3 sequence (DNA): TGTGCCTGGAAGAGGGCAGATACGCAGTATTTT.

The chain carries TRBV29-1 and TRBJ1-2; TRBD1 agrees at 7 bases. The CDR3 has 14 residues. Trimming removed 5 bases from V and 4 bases from J; junction bases left unmatched: 10. Germline-derived CDR1 and CDR2 are SQVTM and ANQGSEA. CDR3 DNA sequence: TGCAGCGTTCCAGGGGTTCAGGGGGGCTATGGCTACACCTTC. Its protein is CSVPGVQGGYGYTF.

The rearrangement uses TRBV2 and TRBJ1-2, with D possibly matching TRBD1 (5 bases). Germline V gene sequence: CDR1 SNHLY, CDR2 FYNNEI. Trimming removed 7 bases from V and 7 bases from J, with 22 bases in between. The CDR3 is 15 amino acids. The DNA for the CDR3 is TGTGCCAGCATTCAATCGACAGTACGATCCGGTGGCTACACCTTC. Protein sequence: CASIQSTVRSGGYTF.

This chain uses TRBV29-1 with TRBJ2-3; 8 bases align to TRBD2. The CDR3 runs to 16 residues. J lost 3 bases, V lost 0 bases, and 8 bases had no gene match. Germline V gives CDR1 SQVTM, CDR2 ANQGSEA. CDR3 sequence reads: CSVEEGSGSKTDTQYF. Written as DNA, the CDR3 is TGCAGCGTTGAAGAGGGAAGCGGGAGCAAAACAGATACGCAGTATTTT.

This rearrangement joins TRBV10-3 to TRBJ1-1; 9 nucleotides line up with TRBD1. Trimming removed 6 bases from V and 4 bases from J; junction bases left unmatched: 3. The CDR3 totals 13 residues. Germline V lookup: CDR1 ENHRY, CDR2 SYGVKD. The CDR3 loop is CAISMDRGTEAFF. Written as DNA, the CDR3 is TGTGCCATCAGCATGGACAGGGGCACTGAAGCTTTCTTT.

This clone showed up just once. The rearrangement links TRBV6-5 to TRBJ2-3; TRBD2 agrees at 13 bases. The CDR3 length is 15 residues. Germline V gives CDR1 MNHEY, CDR2 SVGAGI. The trim removed 6 bases at V and 4 bases at J, leaving 4 bases unmatched. Written as DNA, the CDR3 is TGTGCCAGCAGCCTCGGACTAGCGGGAGCAGATACGCAGTATTTT. Protein product: CASSLGLAGADTQYF.

This chain connects TRBV29-1 to TRBJ1-4; D is perhaps TRBD1 (5 bases). V shed 0 bases and J shed 7 bases, with 18 bases lying between them. This CDR3 contains 16 residues. CDR1 and CDR2 from the germline V gene are SQVTM and ANQGSEA. CDR3 in DNA: TGCAGCGTTGAAGATCTTCGGGGGAGGGACGGTGAAAAACTGTTTTTT. Amino acid sequence: CSVEDLRGRDGEKLFF.